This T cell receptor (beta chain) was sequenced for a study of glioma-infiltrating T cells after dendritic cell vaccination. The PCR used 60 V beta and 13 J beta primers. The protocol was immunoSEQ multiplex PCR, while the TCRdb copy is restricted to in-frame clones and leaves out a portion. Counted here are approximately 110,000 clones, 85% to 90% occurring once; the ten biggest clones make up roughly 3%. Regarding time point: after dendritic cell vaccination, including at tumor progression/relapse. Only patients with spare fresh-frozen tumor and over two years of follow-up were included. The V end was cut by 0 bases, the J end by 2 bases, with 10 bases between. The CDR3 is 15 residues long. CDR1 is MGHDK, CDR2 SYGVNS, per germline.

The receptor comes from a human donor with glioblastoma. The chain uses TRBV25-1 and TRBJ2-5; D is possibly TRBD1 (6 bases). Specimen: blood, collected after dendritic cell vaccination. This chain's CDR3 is CASSEYRTVQETQYF. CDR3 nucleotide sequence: TGTGCCAGCAGTGAATACCGGACAGTTCAAGAGACCCAGTACTTC.